This T cell receptor (beta chain) was sequenced for a study of tumor-infiltrating lymphocytes in oesophageal squamous cell carcinoma. In germline, CDR1 is SGHTA, CDR2 FQGNSA. The ends lost 5 bases at V and 7 bases at J; junction bases unmatched: 10. The CDR3 is made up of 15 amino acids. Of note for this clonotype: A much larger clone is a single base away; this may be a read error.

TCRdb analysed the PCR reads with MiXCR anew, one entry per CDR3 protein. The data show approximately 20,000 distinct CDR3 sequences, 40% to 50% seen once. The sequenced sample was esophageal tumor tissue. The V and J genes are TRBV7-2 and TRBJ2-7; 11 bases fit TRBD2. This receptor was taken from a male donor with esophageal squamous cell carcinoma. In DNA form, the CDR3 reads TGTGCCAGCAGCACCCGGACTAGCGGGTACAATGAGCAGTACTTC. Protein product: CASSTRTSGYNEQYF.